The 18 T cell receptor beta chains in this list originate from one sample, sequenced in a study of blood T cell repertoires in COVID-19. Sequencing was performed with immunoSEQ multiplex PCR; in TCRdb, only in-frame clones are kept and a portion is missing. The sample lists about 200,000 clones; about nine tenths were seen once. The sample was peripheral blood. These receptors were collected from a man aged 45-60 years with acute or convalescent COVID-19.

The chain links TRBV6-5 to TRBJ1-6; 7 bases map to TRBD1. This CDR3 is built from 15 residues. CDR1 and CDR2 from the germline V gene are MNHEY and SVGAGI. V trimming: 0 bases; J trimming: 7 bases; junction bases outside the gene matches: 3. CDR3 sequence reads: CASSYSGTENSPLHF. The CDR3 bases are TGTGCCAGCAGTTACTCCGGGACAGAAAATTCACCCCTCCACTTT.

The J gene is TRBJ1-2, the V gene TRBV5-8, with D unclear. Germline loops: CDR1 SGHTS, CDR2 YDEGEE. CDR3 length: 13 amino acids. The V end lost 0 bases, the J end lost 8 bases, and 11 bases lay between the germline ends. This chain's CDR3 is CASSLERGRGYTF. CDR3 nucleotides: TGTGCCAGCAGCTTGGAACGGGGTAGGGGCTACACCTTC.

V gene TRBV19 combines with J gene TRBJ2-5; TRBD2 is a possible D gene (6 bases). The CDR3 is 14 amino acids. V gave up 6 bases and J gave up 2 bases, with 13 bases separating them. Germline values: CDR1 LNHDA, CDR2 SQIVND (reference sequence). CDR3: CASRSGTSQETQYF. The CDR3 nucleotides read TGTGCCAGTAGGTCAGGGACTTCGCAAGAGACCCAGTACTTC.

The V call is TRBV5-6, the J call TRBJ2-1; D possibly corresponds to TRBD2 (6 bases). Germline CDR1 reads SGHDT; CDR2 reads YYEEEE. The CDR3 has 17 amino acids. With 4 bases removed from V and 3 bases from J, the gap between germline ends came to 20 bases. The CDR3 sequence is CASSRGGPARGYNEQFF. In DNA form, the CDR3 reads TGTGCCAGCAGCCGTGGAGGGCCCGCAAGGGGCTACAATGAGCAGTTCTTC. The full variable domain, rest sourced from reference TRBV5-6 and TRBJ2-1, is DAGVTQSPTHLIKTRGQQVTLRCSPKSGHDTVSWYQQALGQGPQFIFQYYEEEERQRGNFPDRFSGHQFPNYSSELNVNALLLGDSALYLCASSRGGPARGYNEQFFGPGTRLTVL.

The J gene is TRBJ2-1, the V gene TRBV25-1, with D possibly TRBD1 on 6 matching bases. Trimming removed 3 bases at V and 0 bases at J, with 15 bases between. The CDR3 is 17 residues long. Per germline, CDR1 MGHDK and CDR2 SYGVNS. The CDR3 is CASSEVQGSTSYNEQFF. In DNA, the CDR3 is TGTGCCAGCAGTGAGGTCCAGGGGTCCACCTCCTACAATGAGCAGTTCTTC.

The chain employs TRBV19 and TRBJ2-1; tentatively, D is TRBD1 (7 bases). Trimming removed 3 bases from V and 4 bases from J, with 16 bases in between. CDR3 length equals 16 residues. Germline CDR1 is LNHDA and CDR2 is SQIVND (reference sequence). The CDR3 sequence: CASSIQAGGSYNEQFF. The CDR3 DNA reads TGTGCCAGTAGTATCCAGGCAGGGGGGAGTTACAATGAGCAGTTCTTC.

This clone is a singleton in its sample. The chain combines TRBV6-5 with TRBJ2-5; a possible D gene is TRBD1 (5 bases). V lost 4 bases to trimming and J lost 5 bases, with 11 bases between them. Germline lookup yields CDR1 MNHEY and CDR2 SVGAGI. CDR3 length: 13 residues. The CDR3 sequence is CASSLGRWETQYF. In DNA, the CDR3 is TGTGCCAGCAGTTTGGGGCGGTGGGAGACCCAGTACTTC.

The chain employs TRBV7-9 and TRBJ1-1; D not certain. This CDR3 has 15 amino acids. The V and J ends lost 8 bases and 4 bases respectively, with 20 bases between them. The germline gives CDR1 SEHNR, CDR2 FQNEAQ (reference sequence). The CDR3: CASGRLGSSGTEAFF. The CDR3 DNA reads as TGTGCCAGCGGTCGGCTTGGCAGCTCGGGCACTGAAGCTTTCTTT. The variable domain in full, completed from reference TRBV7-9 and TRBJ1-1, reads DTGVSQNPRHKITKRGQNVTFRCDPISEHNRLYWYRQTLGQGPEFLTYFQNEAQLEKSRLLSDRFSAERPKGSFSTLEIQRTEQGDSAMYLCASGRLGSSGTEAFFGQGTRLTVV.

V gene TRBV2 combines with J gene TRBJ1-3; 7 bases agree with TRBD1. V lost 8 bases to trimming and J lost 4 bases; unmatched junction nucleotides: 2. The CDR3 covers 12 residues. Germline CDR1 SNHLY, CDR2 FYNNEI. The CDR3 sequence is CASAQGGNTIYF. The DNA for the CDR3 is TGTGCCAGCGCACAGGGGGGAAACACCATATATTTT.

V is TRBV10-2 and J is TRBJ2-2; TRBD2 matches 11 bases. The CDR3 runs to 16 residues. The germline V gene encodes CDR1 WSHSY and CDR2 SAAADI. The V gene end was trimmed by 7 bases and the J gene end by 3 bases; junction bases not matched to a gene: 7. Here the CDR3 reads CASNAALAGDTGELFF. The CDR3 coding sequence is TGCGCCAGCAACGCCGCACTAGCGGGGGACACCGGGGAGCTGTTTTTT.

The count of this clone is one. V is TRBV5-1 and J is TRBJ1-4; possible D gene TRBD1, 5 bases. Germline V gene data show CDR1 as SGHRS and CDR2 as YFSETQ. CDR3 size: 15 residues. Trimming took 0 bases from V and 5 from J, leaving 11 bases between them. CDR3 in amino acids: CASSLEPRANEKLFF. For the CDR3, the DNA is TGCGCCAGCAGCTTGGAACCCAGGGCCAATGAAAAACTGTTTTTT.

This sequence joins TRBV19 and TRBJ2-5, with TRBD1 identical over 9 bases. Trimming removed 3 bases from V and 1 base from J; junction bases left unmatched: 3. Per germline, CDR1 LNHDA and CDR2 SQIVND (reference sequence). The CDR3 totals 15 residues. DNA for the CDR3: TGTGCCAGTAGTATGTTGACAGGGGGCCAAGAGACCCAGTACTTC. This translates into CASSMLTGGQETQYF. Full variable domain (missing parts from reference TRBV19 and TRBJ2-5): DGGITQSPKYLFRKEGQNVTLSCEQNLNHDAMYWYRQDPGQGLRLIYYSQIVNDFQKGDIAEGYSVSREKKESFPLTVTSAQKNPTAFYLCASSMLTGGQETQYFGPGTRLLVL.

The chain recombines TRBV5-1 with TRBJ2-3; D is ambiguous. Germline loops: CDR1 SGHRS, CDR2 YFSETQ. V shed 3 bases and J shed 5 bases, with 16 bases lying between them. The CDR3 is 15 residues long. In DNA form, the CDR3 reads TGCGCCAGCAGCTCCCCGGAGAAGCGAGGAGATACGCAGTATTTT. Translating it yields CASSSPEKRGDTQYF. Based on the CDR3 plus reference TRBV5-1 and TRBJ2-3, the full variable domain is KAGVTQTPRYLIKTRGQQVTLSCSPISGHRSVSWYQQTPGQGLQFLFEYFSETQRNKGNFPGRFSGRQFSNSRSEMNVSTLELGDSALYLCASSSPEKRGDTQYFGPGTRLTVL.

The chain has TRBV27 and TRBJ1-2; D is unclear. V was pared by 2 bases and J by 8 bases, with 15 bases between. Germline V lookup: CDR1 MNHEY, CDR2 SMNVEV (reference sequence). The CDR3 length is 14 residues. CDR3 in amino acids: CASSLIKGVGGYTF. CDR3 sequence (DNA): TGTGCCAGCAGTTTAATAAAGGGAGTTGGAGGCTACACCTTC.

In regard to this clone: At one end the junction does not follow the germline gene, possibly because of a read error. The chain couples TRBV7-9 to TRBJ1-4, with D perhaps TRBD1 (6 bases). The CDR3 covers 13 residues. CDR1 and CDR2 (germline): SEHNR, FQNEAQ (reference sequence). The CDR3 region is CASSGHGQTEVEF. CDR3 in DNA: TGTGCCAGCAGCGGCCACGGACAGACCGAAGTGGAGTTT.

This sequence joins TRBV6-1 and TRBJ2-1; tentatively, D is TRBD2 (5 bases). This CDR3 comprises 16 residues. In germline, CDR1 is MNHNS, CDR2 SASEGT. Trimming removed 3 bases from V and 3 bases from J, with 15 bases in between. The chain's CDR3 is CASSDFGRGNYNEQFF. CDR3 nucleotides: TGTGCCAGCAGTGATTTTGGCCGAGGGAACTACAATGAGCAGTTCTTC.

V and J are TRBV2 and TRBJ2-5; D possibly corresponds to TRBD2 (6 bases). Trimming shortened V by 11 bases and J by 4 bases, and 29 bases separated the two germline ends. Germline CDR1 and CDR2: SNHLY and FYNNEI. CDR3 size: 17 residues. The DNA of the CDR3 is TGTGCCTCCGGGGCGGGGTCAGACTTAAGGTTAGGAGAGACCCAGTACTTC. Translating it yields CASGAGSDLRLGETQYF.

The V call is TRBV19, the J call TRBJ2-5; unclear D gene. CDR1 and CDR2 from the germline V gene are LNHDA and SQIVND (reference sequence). The CDR3 consists of 14 residues. Trimming took 3 bases from V and 1 from J, leaving 9 bases between them. This chain's CDR3 is CASSIRSSQETQYF. The DNA of the CDR3 is TGTGCCAGTAGTATTAGAAGTAGCCAAGAGACCCAGTACTTC.